The T cell receptor beta chain under discussion was sequenced for a study of T cells in Graves' hyperthyroidism and ophthalmopathy. For the study at large: At the time of initial diagnosis and before any treatment, peripheral blood was collected. Whole-study findings and limits: The majority of expanded thyroid clonotypes above 0.001 also appeared in blood.

The patients, who ranged from 18 to 65 in age, presented with newly diagnosed hyperthyroidism lasting under 2 months. The PBMCs had their origin in 7.5 to 10 ml of fresh peripheral blood. There were TCR beta CDR3 regions amplified from RNA transcripts. TCR CDR3 regions were first amplified by RT-PCR with HTBI primers. TCRdb redid the calling of the multiplex PCR reads with MiXCR, one entry per CDR3 protein. The sample comprises 540,000 or so distinct CDR3 sequences, 15% to 18% of which are singletons, and around 7.8% rests with the top ten. CDR1 is MDHEN and CDR2 is SYDVKM in the germline V gene. Trimming at V came to 5 bases and at J to 5 bases, leaving 9 bases not matched to a gene. The CDR3 totals 16 residues. This clonotype was observed at least ten times. What it recognizes is unknown.

The sample was blood. J is TRBJ2-1 and V is TRBV28; 10 bases agree with TRBD2. The sequence was obtained from a young woman with Graves' hyperthyroidism. CDR3 region: CASSDPGLALNNEQFF. The DNA for the CDR3 is TGTGCCAGCAGTGACCCGGGACTAGCGCTAAACAATGAGCAGTTCTTC.